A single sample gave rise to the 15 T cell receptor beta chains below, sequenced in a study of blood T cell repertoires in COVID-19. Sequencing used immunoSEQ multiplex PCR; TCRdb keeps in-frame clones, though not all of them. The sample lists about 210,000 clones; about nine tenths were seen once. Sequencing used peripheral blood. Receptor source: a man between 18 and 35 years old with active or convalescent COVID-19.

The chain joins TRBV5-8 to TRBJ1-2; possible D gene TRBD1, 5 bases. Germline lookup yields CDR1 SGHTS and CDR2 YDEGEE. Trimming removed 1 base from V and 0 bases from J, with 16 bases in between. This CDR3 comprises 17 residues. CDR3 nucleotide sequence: TGTGCCAGCAGCTTGAGATGGGGCCTGGAAGCTAACTATGGCTACACCTTC. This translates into CASSLRWGLEANYGYTF. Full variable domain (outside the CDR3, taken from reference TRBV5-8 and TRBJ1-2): EAGVTQSPTHLIKTRGQQATLRCSPISGHTSVYWYQQALGLGLQFLLWYDEGEERNRGNFPPRFSGRQFPNYSSELNVNALELEDSALYLCASSLRWGLEANYGYTFGSGTRLTVV.

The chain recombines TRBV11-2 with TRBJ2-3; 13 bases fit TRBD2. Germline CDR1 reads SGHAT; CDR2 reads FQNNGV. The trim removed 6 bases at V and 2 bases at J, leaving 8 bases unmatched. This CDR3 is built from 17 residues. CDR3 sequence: CASRRTSGSESTDTQYF. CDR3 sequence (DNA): TGTGCCAGCAGAAGGACTAGCGGGAGTGAGTCCACAGATACGCAGTATTTT.

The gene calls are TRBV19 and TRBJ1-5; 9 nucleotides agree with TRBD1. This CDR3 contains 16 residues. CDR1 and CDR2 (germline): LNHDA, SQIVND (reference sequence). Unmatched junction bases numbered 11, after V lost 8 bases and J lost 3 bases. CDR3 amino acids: CASQWDRATNNQPQHF. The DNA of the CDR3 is TGTGCCAGTCAGTGGGACAGGGCCACCAACAATCAGCCCCAGCATTTT.

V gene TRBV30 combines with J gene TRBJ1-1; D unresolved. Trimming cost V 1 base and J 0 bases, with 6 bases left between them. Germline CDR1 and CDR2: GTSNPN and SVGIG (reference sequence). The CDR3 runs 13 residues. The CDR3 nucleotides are TGTGCCTGGAGTGGACACATGAACACTGAAGCTTTCTTT. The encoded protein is CAWSGHMNTEAFF.

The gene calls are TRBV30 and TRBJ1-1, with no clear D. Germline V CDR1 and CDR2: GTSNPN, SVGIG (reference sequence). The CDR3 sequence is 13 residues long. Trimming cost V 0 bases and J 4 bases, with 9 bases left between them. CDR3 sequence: CAWSVREGTEAFF. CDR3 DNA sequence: TGTGCCTGGAGTGTACGTGAGGGCACTGAAGCTTTCTTT.

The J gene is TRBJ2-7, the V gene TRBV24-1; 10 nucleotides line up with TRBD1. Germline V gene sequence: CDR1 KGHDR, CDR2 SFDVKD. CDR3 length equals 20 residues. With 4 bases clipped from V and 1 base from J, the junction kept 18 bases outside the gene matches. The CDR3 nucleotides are TGTGCCACCAGTGAGTTATCCGGGACAGGGGACGCCACCATATCCTACGAGCAGTACTTC. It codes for CATSELSGTGDATISYEQYF.

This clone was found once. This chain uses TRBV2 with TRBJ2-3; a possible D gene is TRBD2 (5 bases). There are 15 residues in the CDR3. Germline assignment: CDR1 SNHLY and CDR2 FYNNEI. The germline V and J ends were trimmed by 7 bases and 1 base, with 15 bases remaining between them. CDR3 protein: CASTRGDYRTDTQYF. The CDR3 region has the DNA TGTGCCAGCACCAGAGGAGACTATCGCACAGATACGCAGTATTTT. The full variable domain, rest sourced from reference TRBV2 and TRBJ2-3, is EPEVTQTPSHQVTQMGQEVILRCVPISNHLYFYWYRQILGQKVEFLVSFYNNEISEKSEIFDDQFSVERPDGSNFTLKIRSTKLEDSAMYFCASTRGDYRTDTQYFGPGTRLTVL.

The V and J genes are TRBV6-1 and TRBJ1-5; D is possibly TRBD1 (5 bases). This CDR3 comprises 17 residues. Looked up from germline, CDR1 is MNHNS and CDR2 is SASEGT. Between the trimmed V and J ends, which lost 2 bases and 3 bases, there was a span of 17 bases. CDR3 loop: CASSEWEGGAPNQPQHF. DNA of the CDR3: TGTGCCAGCAGTGAATGGGAGGGAGGGGCTCCCAATCAGCCCCAGCATTTT.

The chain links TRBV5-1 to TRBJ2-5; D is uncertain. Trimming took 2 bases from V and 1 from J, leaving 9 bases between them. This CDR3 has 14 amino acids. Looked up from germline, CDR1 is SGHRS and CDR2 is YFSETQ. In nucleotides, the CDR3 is TGCGCCAGCAGCTTTGTTGGAGCCCAAGAGACCCAGTACTTC. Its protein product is CASSFVGAQETQYF.

The CDR3 sequence is CASSPGQSGDGYTF. The CDR3 nucleotides read TGTGCCAGCTCACCAGGACAATCAGGTGATGGCTACACCTTC. The chain employs TRBV18 and TRBJ1-2; tentatively, D is TRBD1 (5 bases). Germline V gives CDR1 KGHSH, CDR2 LQKENI. V lost 2 bases and J 6 bases, leaving 13 bases between the germline ends. CDR3 length equals 14 residues.

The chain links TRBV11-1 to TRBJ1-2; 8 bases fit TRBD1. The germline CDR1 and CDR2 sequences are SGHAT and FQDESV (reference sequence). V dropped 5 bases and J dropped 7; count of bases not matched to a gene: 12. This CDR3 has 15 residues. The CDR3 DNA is TGTGCCAGCAGCCTAGGGGACAGGCCTGCCGGTGGCTACACCTTC. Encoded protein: CASSLGDRPAGGYTF. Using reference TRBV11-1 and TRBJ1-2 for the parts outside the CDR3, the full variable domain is EAEVAQSPRYKITEKSQAVAFWCDPISGHATLYWYRQILGQGPELLVQFQDESVVDDSQLPKDRFSAERLKGVDSTLKIQPAELGDSAMYLCASSLGDRPAGGYTFGSGTRLTVV.

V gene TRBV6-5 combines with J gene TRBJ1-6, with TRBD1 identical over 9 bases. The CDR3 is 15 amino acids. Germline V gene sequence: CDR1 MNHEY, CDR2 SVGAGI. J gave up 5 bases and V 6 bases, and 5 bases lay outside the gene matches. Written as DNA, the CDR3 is TGTGCCAGCAGGTCCGGGACAGGGAATAATTCACCCCTCCACTTT. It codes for CASRSGTGNNSPLHF.

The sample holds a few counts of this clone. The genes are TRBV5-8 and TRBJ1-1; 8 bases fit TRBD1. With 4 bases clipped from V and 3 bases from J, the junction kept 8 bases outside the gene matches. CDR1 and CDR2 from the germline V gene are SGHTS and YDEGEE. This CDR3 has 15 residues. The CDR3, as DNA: TGTGCCAGCAGCGCTGCTGACAGGGGAGACACTGAAGCTTTCTTT. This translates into CASSAADRGDTEAFF. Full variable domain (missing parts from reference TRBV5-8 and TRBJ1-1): EAGVTQSPTHLIKTRGQQATLRCSPISGHTSVYWYQQALGLGLQFLLWYDEGEERNRGNFPPRFSGRQFPNYSSELNVNALELEDSALYLCASSAADRGDTEAFFGQGTRLTVV.

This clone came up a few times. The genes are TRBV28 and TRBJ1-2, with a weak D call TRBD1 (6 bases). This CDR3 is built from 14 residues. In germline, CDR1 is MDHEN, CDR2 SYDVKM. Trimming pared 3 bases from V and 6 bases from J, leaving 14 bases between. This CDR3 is CASSLAGVGNGYTF. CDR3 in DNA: TGTGCCAGCAGTTTGGCAGGGGTCGGAAATGGCTACACCTTC.

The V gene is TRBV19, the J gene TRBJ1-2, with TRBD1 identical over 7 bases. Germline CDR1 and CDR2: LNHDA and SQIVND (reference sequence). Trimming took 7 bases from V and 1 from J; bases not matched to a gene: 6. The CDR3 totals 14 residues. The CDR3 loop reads CASNPGQNNYGYTF. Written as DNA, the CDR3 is TGTGCCAGTAACCCGGGACAGAATAACTATGGCTACACCTTC.